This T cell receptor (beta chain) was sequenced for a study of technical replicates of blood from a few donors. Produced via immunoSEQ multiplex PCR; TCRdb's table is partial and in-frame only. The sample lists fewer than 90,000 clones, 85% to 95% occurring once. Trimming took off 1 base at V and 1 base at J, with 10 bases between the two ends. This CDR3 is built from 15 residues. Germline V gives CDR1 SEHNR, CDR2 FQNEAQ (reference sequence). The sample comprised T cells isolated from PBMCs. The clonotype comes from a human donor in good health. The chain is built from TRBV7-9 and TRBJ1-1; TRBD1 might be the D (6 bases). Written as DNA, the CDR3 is TGTGCCAGCAGCTTAGGGGGACACCCGAACACTGAAGCTTTCTTT. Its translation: CASSLGGHPNTEAFF.